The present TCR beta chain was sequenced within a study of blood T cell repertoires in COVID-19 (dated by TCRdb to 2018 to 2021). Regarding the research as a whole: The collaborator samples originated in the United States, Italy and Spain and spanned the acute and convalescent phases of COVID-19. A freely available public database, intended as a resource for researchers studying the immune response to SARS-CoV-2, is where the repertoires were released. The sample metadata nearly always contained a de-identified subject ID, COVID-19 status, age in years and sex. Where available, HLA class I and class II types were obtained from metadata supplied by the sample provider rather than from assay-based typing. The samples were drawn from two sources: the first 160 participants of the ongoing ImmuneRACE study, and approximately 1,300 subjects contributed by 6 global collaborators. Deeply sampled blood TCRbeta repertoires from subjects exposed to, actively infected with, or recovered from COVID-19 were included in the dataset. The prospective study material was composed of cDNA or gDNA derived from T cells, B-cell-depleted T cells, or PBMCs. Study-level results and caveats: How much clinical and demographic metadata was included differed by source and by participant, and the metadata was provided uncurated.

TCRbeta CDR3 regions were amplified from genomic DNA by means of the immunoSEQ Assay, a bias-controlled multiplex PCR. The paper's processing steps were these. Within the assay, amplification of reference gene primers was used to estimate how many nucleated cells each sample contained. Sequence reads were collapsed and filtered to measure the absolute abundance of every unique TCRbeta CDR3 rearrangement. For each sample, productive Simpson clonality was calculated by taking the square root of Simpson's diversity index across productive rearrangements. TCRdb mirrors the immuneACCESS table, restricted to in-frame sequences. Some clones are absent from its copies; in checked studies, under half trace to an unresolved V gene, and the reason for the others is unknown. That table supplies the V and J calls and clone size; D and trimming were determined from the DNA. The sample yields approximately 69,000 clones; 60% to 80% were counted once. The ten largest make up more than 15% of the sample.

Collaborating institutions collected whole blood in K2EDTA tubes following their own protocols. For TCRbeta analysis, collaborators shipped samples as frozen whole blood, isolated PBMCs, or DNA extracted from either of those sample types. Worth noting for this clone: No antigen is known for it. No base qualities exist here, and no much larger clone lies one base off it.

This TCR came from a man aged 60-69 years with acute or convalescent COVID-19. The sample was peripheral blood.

The CDR3 protein: CASSQTYYDRDRADGYTF. The DNA is as follows: TGTGCCAGCAGCCAAACTTACTACGACAGGGATCGGGCGGATGGCTACACCTTC. The V gene is TRBV7-8 and the J gene is TRBJ1-2, with 7 bases in between that match TRBD1. The CDR3 spans 18 residues, from the cysteine through the phenylalanine. The sequence is cut down to CDR3 DNA, 54 bases in frame from base 1. The germline V end is reduced by 5 bases and the J end by 6 bases; junction bases left unmatched: 21. CDR1 and CDR2 are drawn from the germline V gene: SGHVS, FQNEAQ.